These T cell receptor beta chains were read from a single sample in a study of T cell responses to AZD1222 COVID-19 vaccine. Generated by immunoSEQ multiplex PCR, the TCRdb table keeps only in-frame clones and is missing some. In the table there are about 89,000 clones, around 84% of which are singletons. Sequenced material: peripheral blood, taken 28 days after the second AZD1222 dose. Receptors originate from an adult who received the AZD1222 COVID-19 vaccine. Both conserved end residues are part of each CDR3. A D gene is named only where the DNA matches it firmly. Clone size appears in some rows only: once, few, many, or a class for an expanded clone.

d_call,j_call,cdr3_length,clone_size,v_call,cdr3_aa,cdr3_nt
NA,TRBJ2-4,17,NA,TRBV4-3,CASSQDFGLGGLNIQYF,TGCGCCAGCAGCCAAGATTTCGGTCTCGGGGGGCTTAACATTCAGTACTTC
TRBD1,TRBJ1-3,16,NA,TRBV18,CASSGTGPHSGNTIYF,TGTGCCAGCTCAGGGACAGGGCCCCATTCTGGAAACACCATATATTTT
NA,TRBJ2-3,13,once,TRBV6-5,CASTLSYDSTQYF,TGTGCCAGCACCCTCAGTTACGACAGTACGCAGTATTTT
NA,TRBJ1-1,16,NA,TRBV6-2/TRBV6-3,CASSYPAEQLNTEAFF,TGTGCCAGCAGTTACCCGGCAGAACAATTGAACACTGAAGCTTTCTTT
TRBD2,TRBJ2-2,15,once,TRBV6-5,CASRPSGRYTGELFF,TGTGCCAGCAGACCAAGCGGGAGGTACACCGGGGAGCTGTTTTTT
NA,TRBJ1-2,12,NA,TRBV28,CASSSQGDGYTF,TGTGCCAGCAGTTCCCAAGGCGATGGCTACACCTTC
TRBD1,TRBJ1-2,13,NA,TRBV5-1,CASSPDRTYGYTF,TGCGCCAGCAGCCCGGACAGGACTTATGGCTACACCTTC
TRBD1,TRBJ1-4,14,NA,TRBV28,CASSLGQANEKLFF,TGTGCCAGCAGTTTGGGACAGGCTAATGAAAAACTGTTTTTT
TRBD1,TRBJ2-1,15,NA,TRBV6-2/TRBV6-3,CASSTPGGPRDEQFF,TGTGCCAGCAGTACCCCAGGGGGCCCTAGGGATGAGCAGTTCTTC
TRBD1,TRBJ1-1,16,NA,TRBV7-9,CASSLRSRQGGPEAFF,TGTGCCAGCAGCTTAAGATCCCGACAGGGCGGGCCTGAAGCTTTCTTT
NA,TRBJ1-2,15,NA,TRBV7-2,CASSLTDGKGHGYTF,TGTGCCAGCAGCTTAACGGACGGGAAGGGTCATGGCTACACCTTC
TRBD1,TRBJ2-6,18,few,TRBV19,CASSTRTGSNSGANVLTF,TGTGCCAGTAGTACTAGGACAGGGTCCAACTCTGGGGCCAACGTCCTGACTTTC
TRBD1,TRBJ2-2,17,NA,TRBV10-1,CASSGGTEPLNTGELFF,TGCGCCAGCAGTGGTGGGACAGAGCCCTTAAACACCGGGGAGCTGTTTTTT
NA,TRBJ2-6,16,NA,TRBV5-6,CASRVGGLSGANVLTF,TGTGCCAGTCGTGTCGGCGGACTTTCTGGGGCCAACGTCCTGACTTTC
NA,TRBJ1-4,15,NA,TRBV4-2,CASSQPGSSNEKLFF,TGTGCCAGCAGCCAGCCGGGATCCTCTAATGAAAAACTGTTTTTT
TRBD1,TRBJ2-2,16,NA,TRBV28,CASAAAGTGNTGELFF,TGTGCCAGCGCTGCCGCCGGGACAGGGAACACCGGGGAGCTGTTTTTT
NA,TRBJ1-1,13,NA,TRBV10-1,CASKGGGHTEAFF,TGCGCCAGCAAAGGGGGGGGTCACACTGAAGCTTTCTTT
NA,TRBJ1-2,14,once,TRBV28,CASSLYRGQGGYTF,TGTGCCAGCAGTTTATATCGGGGGCAGGGTGGCTACACCTTC
NA,TRBJ2-6,16,few,TRBV7-2,CASTVTLTSGANVLTF,TGTGCCAGCACCGTAACTTTGACTTCTGGGGCCAACGTCCTGACTTTC
NA,TRBJ2-1,15,NA,TRBV4-3,CASSQDTRRVNEQFF,TGCGCCAGCAGCCAAGATACCCGACGGGTGAATGAGCAGTTCTTC
NA,TRBJ2-5,15,once,TRBV18,CASSPSTGREETQYF,TGTGCCAGCTCACCAAGCACAGGGAGGGAAGAGACCCAGTACTTC
NA,TRBJ1-5,14,NA,TRBV5-4,CASSTGRSNQPQHF,TGTGCCAGCAGCACGGGTCGGAGCAATCAGCCCCAGCATTTT
NA,TRBJ2-6,16,NA,TRBV19,CASTDSFRSGANVLTF,TGTGCCAGTACGGACAGTTTCCGATCCGGGGCCAACGTCCTGACTTTC
NA,TRBJ1-5,13,NA,TRBV6-5,CASSPRPDQPQHF,TGTGCCAGCAGTCCCCGTCCCGATCAGCCCCAGCATTTT